This TCR beta chain was recorded in a study of control samples from healthy donors and cancer patients. The CDR3 totals 12 residues. Per the germline V gene, CDR1 is LNHDA and CDR2 is SQIVND (reference sequence). Assay used: immunoSEQ multiplex PCR; TCRdb lists only in-frame clones, some missing. Of some 120,000 clones listed, more than 75% are singletons. Sequencing was done on a sample of blood. The chain recombines TRBV19 with TRBJ1-5; 7 bases line up with TRBD1. The sequence was collected from a man aged 18 to 30 in good health. Written as DNA, the CDR3 is TGTTCGACAGGGCTTGGGGGAAAGCCCCAGCATTTT. Translated, it gives CSTGLGGKPQHF.